The rows below give T cell receptor beta chains drawn from one sample of a study of T-cell reconstitution after alpha-beta-depleted transplantation in children. A single record per CDR3 protein comes from TCRdb applying MiXCR to the PCR reads. Here the sample spans 250,000 to 350,000 distinct CDR3 sequences, almost 10% being singletons. The source material was PBMCs from the stem cell graft donor, sampled from the stem cell graft. All receptors derive from a human donor who donated a stem cell graft to a child with SCID. CDR3s include the opening cysteine and the closing phenylalanine or tryptophan. The order of the fields is V gene, clone size, J gene, D gene, CDR3 DNA, CDR3 protein. The D gene is left open where the match is weak. Only part of the rows carry a size: once, few, many, or a class if the clone is expanded.

v_gene: TRBV20-1
abundance: -
j_gene: TRBJ2-1
d_gene: TRBD1
CDR3nt: TGCAGTGCTCCCCCCGGACAGGTACCTGACAATGAGCAGTTCTTC
CDR3aa: CSAPPGQVPDNEQFF

v_gene: TRBV20-1
abundance: -
j_gene: TRBJ2-2
d_gene: TRBD2
CDR3nt: TGCAGTGCTAGGCCGGGACTAGCGGTAACGAACACCGGGGAGCTGTTTTTT
CDR3aa: CSARPGLAVTNTGELFF

v_gene: TRBV2
abundance: few
j_gene: TRBJ2-5
d_gene: -
CDR3nt: TGTGCCATAAACCGTTTGGAGACCCAGTACTTC
CDR3aa: CAINRLETQYF

v_gene: TRBV7-2
abundance: -
j_gene: TRBJ2-1
d_gene: -
CDR3nt: TGTGCCAGCAGCTTAGTGCAGGGGGGGAGCTCCTACAATGAGCAGTTCTTC
CDR3aa: CASSLVQGGSSYNEQFF

v_gene: TRBV5-4
abundance: few
j_gene: TRBJ2-3
d_gene: TRBD1
CDR3nt: TGTGCCAGCAGCGGTGACCCGGGACAGGACACAGATACGCAGTATTTT
CDR3aa: CASSGDPGQDTDTQYF

v_gene: TRBV7-6
abundance: few
j_gene: TRBJ2-7
d_gene: -
CDR3nt: TGTGCCAGCAGCTTACGACGGGACAATCCCTACGAGCAGTACTTC
CDR3aa: CASSLRRDNPYEQYF

v_gene: TRBV9
abundance: many
j_gene: TRBJ1-2
d_gene: -
CDR3nt: TGTGCCAGCAGCGTGTCCCCGGGACACACCAATTCGGGAGGCTACACCTTC
CDR3aa: CASSVSPGHTNSGGYTF

v_gene: TRBV20-1
abundance: -
j_gene: TRBJ2-7
d_gene: -
CDR3nt: TGCAGTGCTAGAGATGGACGGAGTCCCTACGAGCAGTACTTC
CDR3aa: CSARDGRSPYEQYF

v_gene: TRBV6-2/TRBV6-3
abundance: many
j_gene: TRBJ1-1
d_gene: -
CDR3nt: TGTGCCAGCAGCTCCGGGACGGAGATCTTTGAAGCTTTCTTT
CDR3aa: CASSSGTEIFEAFF

v_gene: TRBV29-1
abundance: -
j_gene: TRBJ2-1
d_gene: TRBD2
CDR3nt: TGCAGCGGCATACTAGCGGGGGCGAGGTACAATGAGCAGTTCTTC
CDR3aa: CSGILAGARYNEQFF

v_gene: TRBV15
abundance: -
j_gene: TRBJ2-3
d_gene: TRBD1
CDR3nt: TGTGCCACCAGCCGAAACAGGGGGCCGGGGGATACGCAGTATTTT
CDR3aa: CATSRNRGPGDTQYF

v_gene: TRBV20-1
abundance: few
j_gene: TRBJ2-5
d_gene: -
CDR3nt: TGCAGTGCTAGATTTAGTCCCGGGACCCAGTACTTC
CDR3aa: CSARFSPGTQYF

v_gene: TRBV5-1
abundance: many
j_gene: TRBJ2-1
d_gene: -
CDR3nt: TGCGCCAGCAGCTTGGCTCTTTCCCTTTATAATGAGCAGTTCTTC
CDR3aa: CASSLALSLYNEQFF

v_gene: TRBV5-1
abundance: many
j_gene: TRBJ1-1
d_gene: -
CDR3nt: TGCGCCAGCAGCATTCAGTACGGGATTGAAGCTTTCTTT
CDR3aa: CASSIQYGIEAFF

v_gene: TRBV5-1
abundance: few
j_gene: TRBJ2-1
d_gene: -
CDR3nt: TGCGCCAGCAGCCGACATTCCGATGAGCAGTTCTTC
CDR3aa: CASSRHSDEQFF

v_gene: TRBV7-3
abundance: -
j_gene: TRBJ2-7
d_gene: TRBD2
CDR3nt: TGTGCCAGCAGTCCGGGACTAGCGGGGGGACCCTACGAGCAGTACTTC
CDR3aa: CASSPGLAGGPYEQYF